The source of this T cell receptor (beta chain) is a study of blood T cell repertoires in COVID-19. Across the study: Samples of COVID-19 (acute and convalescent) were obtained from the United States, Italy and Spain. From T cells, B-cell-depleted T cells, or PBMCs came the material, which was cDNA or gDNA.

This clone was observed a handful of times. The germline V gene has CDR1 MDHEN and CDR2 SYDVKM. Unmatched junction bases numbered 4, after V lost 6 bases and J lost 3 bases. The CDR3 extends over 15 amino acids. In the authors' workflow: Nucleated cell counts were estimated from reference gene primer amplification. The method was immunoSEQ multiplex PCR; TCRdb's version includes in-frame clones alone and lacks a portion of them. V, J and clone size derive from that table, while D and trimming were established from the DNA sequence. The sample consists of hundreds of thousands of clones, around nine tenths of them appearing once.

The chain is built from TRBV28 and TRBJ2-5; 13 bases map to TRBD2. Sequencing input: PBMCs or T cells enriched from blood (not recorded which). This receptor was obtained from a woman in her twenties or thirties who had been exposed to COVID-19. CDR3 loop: CASRGGTSGEETQYF. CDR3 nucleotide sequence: TGTGCCAGCAGGGGGGGGACTAGCGGGGAAGAGACCCAGTACTTC.